What follows are 26 T cell receptor beta chains derived from one specimen sequenced in a study of cytomegalovirus exposure and HLA in healthy donors. The primer mix had 60 Vbeta and 13 Jbeta primers. Using immunoSEQ multiplex PCR, the repertoire was profiled, and TCRdb retains in-frame clones only, with some absent. The table lists some 130,000 clones, roughly 63% of them singletons, with about 1.6% in the top ten. Material for sequencing was PBMCs. The receptors were sampled from a man aged 30-40 years in good health and CMV-seropositive.

The chain links TRBV28 to TRBJ1-5, with unresolved D. In germline, CDR1 is MDHEN, CDR2 SYDVKM. V lost 6 bases to trimming and J lost 9 bases, with 15 bases between them. CDR3 length: 13 amino acids. The CDR3: CASSRGGFPPQHF. CDR3 bases: TGTGCCAGCAGCCGAGGTGGTTTTCCGCCCCAGCATTTT.

This chain uses TRBV7-8 with TRBJ2-7; tentative D call: TRBD2 (5 bases). Trimming removed 5 bases at V and 0 bases at J, with 14 bases between. CDR1 is SGHVS, CDR2 FQNEAQ, per germline. CDR3 length equals 15 residues. The chain's CDR3 is CASSPTGGGSYEQYF. CDR3 coding DNA: TGTGCCAGCAGCCCGACTGGCGGAGGCTCCTACGAGCAGTACTTC. The full variable domain, with the rest looked up from reference TRBV7-8 and TRBJ2-7, is GAGVSQSPRYKVAKRGQDVALRCDPISGHVSLFWYQQALGQGPEFLTYFQNEAQLDKSGLPSDRFFAERPEGSVSTLKIQRTQQEDSAVYLCASSPTGGGSYEQYFGPGTRLTVT.

The chain joins TRBV5-1 to TRBJ2-5; 9 positions agree with TRBD2. The CDR3 runs 17 residues. CDR1 is SGHRS and CDR2 is YFSETQ in the germline V gene. Germline trimming cut 0 bases from V and 2 bases from J; bases unmatched to any gene: 8. The CDR3 region is CASSLARGSGSQETQYF. As DNA, the CDR3 is TGCGCCAGCAGCTTGGCCAGAGGTAGCGGGAGTCAAGAGACCCAGTACTTC. The full variable domain, completed using reference TRBV5-1 and TRBJ2-5, is KAGVTQTPRYLIKTRGQQVTLSCSPISGHRSVSWYQQTPGQGLQFLFEYFSETQRNKGNFPGRFSGRQFSNSRSEMNVSTLELGDSALYLCASSLARGSGSQETQYFGPGTRLLVL.

The chain joins TRBV10-1 to TRBJ2-5, with D perhaps matching TRBD1 (5 bases). Trimming cost V 2 bases and J 3 bases, with 10 bases left between them. The CDR3 length is 14 residues. In germline, CDR1 is WNHNN, CDR2 SYGVQD (reference sequence). The CDR3 spells CASSEDPREETQYF. Written as DNA, the CDR3 is TGCGCCAGCAGTGAGGACCCCAGGGAAGAGACCCAGTACTTC.

The rearrangement uses TRBV5-1 and TRBJ2-1, with a weak D call TRBD1 (5 bases). V dropped 1 base and J dropped 5 bases, with 13 bases sitting between them. CDR3 length equals 15 residues. Germline CDR1 and CDR2: SGHRS and YFSETQ. CDR3 nucleotides: TGCGCCAGCAGCTTGATAGGGGTAAGAGACAATGAGCAGTTCTTC. This encodes CASSLIGVRDNEQFF.

This chain's CDR3 is CASSGRRGESYNSPLHF. The CDR3 DNA reads TGTGCCAGCAGCGGCAGGAGGGGAGAATCCTATAATTCACCCCTCCACTTT. The genes are TRBV5-4 and TRBJ1-6; D possibly corresponds to TRBD1 (5 bases). CDR1 SGHNT and CDR2 YYREEE come from the germline V gene (reference sequence). This CDR3 spans 17 amino acids. Between the trimmed V and J ends, which lost 4 bases and 1 base, there was a span of 15 bases.

The J gene is TRBJ1-2, the V gene TRBV2; D is perhaps TRBD1 (6 bases). In germline, CDR1 is SNHLY, CDR2 FYNNEI. V was trimmed by 0 bases and J by 2 bases, leaving 13 bases between them. The CDR3 totals 16 residues. The CDR3 DNA is TGTGCCAGCAGTGAAGCCGGGGACAAATGGAACTATGGCTACACCTTC. Translation: CASSEAGDKWNYGYTF.

CDR3 sequence reads: CASMKIGRNGETQYF. In DNA, the CDR3 is TGTGCCAGCATGAAGATCGGGAGGAACGGGGAGACCCAGTACTTC. The J gene is TRBJ2-5, the V gene TRBV6-5; TRBD2 matches 7 bases. After removal of 7 bases from V and 5 bases from J, the junction contained 13 bases not matched to a gene. The CDR3 spans 15 residues. Per germline, CDR1 MNHEY and CDR2 SVGAGI.

V and J are TRBV7-2 and TRBJ2-2; 7 positions agree with TRBD2. This CDR3 is 16 amino acids long. Germline V CDR1 and CDR2: SGHTA, FQGNSA. V gave up 3 bases and J gave up 7 bases; unmatched junction bases: 11. Here the CDR3 reads CASSFLAASSGGELFF. The CDR3 DNA is TGTGCCAGCAGCTTCCTAGCGGCATCCTCGGGCGGGGAGCTGTTTTTT. Supplemented by reference TRBV7-2 and TRBJ2-2, the full variable domain reads GAGVSQSPSNKVTEKGKDVELRCDPISGHTALYWYRQSLGQGLEFLIYFQGNSAPDKSGLPSDRFSAERTGGSVSTLTIQRTQQEDSAVYLCASSFLAASSGGELFFGEGSRLTVL.

This clone was recorded a few times. V usage is TRBV7-9 and J usage is TRBJ1-2; TRBD1 agrees at 8 bases. J was trimmed by 5 bases and V by 1 base; bases with no gene match: 6. The germline V gene encodes CDR1 SEHNR and CDR2 FQNEAQ (reference sequence). This CDR3 spans 15 amino acids. The CDR3 DNA is TGTGCCAGCAGCTTAGGTCAGGGACAGGCGTATGGCTACACCTTC. It encodes CASSLGQGQAYGYTF.

V and J are TRBV18 and TRBJ2-7; the match to TRBD2 covers 8 bases. CDR1 and CDR2 (germline): KGHSH, LQKENI. The CDR3 loop spans 14 amino acids. V gave up 5 bases and J gave up 0 bases; unmatched junction bases: 3. CDR3 in DNA: TGTGCCAGCTCATCAGGGACTAGCTCCTACGAGCAGTACTTC. Translating gives CASSSGTSSYEQYF.

This clone was observed a single time. The chain links TRBV6-5 to TRBJ1-2; D gene unclear. Germline-derived CDR1 and CDR2 are MNHEY and SVGAGI. The CDR3 loop spans 15 amino acids. V lost 5 bases and J lost 8, with 21 bases in between. The CDR3 sequence: CASSPGEGVVRGYTF. Written as DNA, the CDR3 is TGTGCCAGCAGTCCGGGAGAGGGCGTAGTTCGGGGCTACACCTTC.

In its sample, this clone was seen a few times. The V and J genes are TRBV2 and TRBJ2-7; 10 nucleotides agree with TRBD2. The CDR3 is made up of 16 amino acids. V trimming: 5 bases; J trimming: 4 bases; junction bases outside the gene matches: 11. In germline, CDR1 is SNHLY, CDR2 FYNNEI. In DNA, the CDR3 is TGTGCCAGCAGTAACTGGGGTAGCGGGAGGAGTTACGAGCAGTACTTC. This gives the protein CASSNWGSGRSYEQYF.

The CDR3 region has the DNA TGTGCCAGCAGCCAAGGGACTACCAGAAGAAACACCGGGGAGCTGTTTTTT. Encoded protein: CASSQGTTRRNTGELFF. The chain couples TRBV14 to TRBJ2-2; possible D gene TRBD2, 6 bases. The CDR3 is made up of 17 amino acids. Germline CDR1 and CDR2: SGHDN and FVKESK. The V end was cut by 1 base, the J end by 2 bases, with 14 bases between. Variable domain in full (rest from reference TRBV14 and TRBJ2-2): EAGVTQFPSHSVIEKGQTVTLRCDPISGHDNLYWYRRVMGKEIKFLLHFVKESKQDESGMPNNRFLAERTGGTYSTLKVQPAELEDSGVYFCASSQGTTRRNTGELFFGEGSRLTVL.

The chain combines TRBV6-1 with TRBJ2-7, with a weak D call TRBD2 (5 bases). This CDR3 has 15 residues. CDR1 and CDR2 (germline): MNHNS, SASEGT. V dropped 2 bases and J dropped 3 bases, with 14 bases sitting between them. The chain's CDR3 is CASSEQLAQVYEQYF. CDR3 sequence (DNA): TGTGCCAGCAGTGAACAATTAGCGCAGGTCTACGAGCAGTACTTC.

The chain has TRBV20-1 and TRBJ2-1; D gene unclear. CDR1 and CDR2 (germline): DFQATT, SNEGSKA (reference sequence). The CDR3 runs to 11 residues. V lost 5 bases, J lost 4 bases, and 6 bases lay in between. The CDR3 reads CSAVRYNEQFF. The CDR3 DNA follows: TGCAGTGCTGTACGGTACAATGAGCAGTTCTTC.

The chain employs TRBV5-8 and TRBJ2-7; D is uncertain. Trimming removed 1 base at V and 1 base at J, with 6 bases between. The CDR3 runs to 13 residues. CDR1 and CDR2 (germline): SGHTS, YDEGEE. CDR3 region: CASSLQASYEQYF. The CDR3 DNA sequence: TGTGCCAGCAGCTTGCAGGCTTCCTACGAGCAGTACTTC.

The chain couples TRBV9 to TRBJ2-3, with 7 bases aligning to TRBD2. The CDR3 runs to 14 residues. Germline CDR1 reads SGDLS; CDR2 reads YYNGEE. V was pared by 2 bases and J by 2 bases, with 2 bases of the junction left unmatched. In nucleotides, the CDR3 is TGTGCCAGCAGCGTGACTAGCCTCACAGATACGCAGTATTTT. It specifies CASSVTSLTDTQYF.

The chain joins TRBV18 to TRBJ2-1, with 12 bases aligning to TRBD2. The germline CDR1 and CDR2 sequences are KGHSH and LQKENI. CDR3 size: 18 residues. V shed 6 bases, J shed 1 base, and the junction held 10 bases outside the gene matches. CDR3 coding DNA: TGTGCCAGCTCCCTCAGACTGACTAGCGGGAGTTCCTACAATGAGCAGTTCTTC. This sequence encodes CASSLRLTSGSSYNEQFF.

The chain joins TRBV14 to TRBJ1-4, with D perhaps TRBD1 (5 bases). Deletions cut 3 bases from V and 7 bases from J, with 15 bases between. CDR1 and CDR2 (germline): SGHDN, FVKESK. This CDR3 has 15 amino acids. The CDR3 reads CASSQEAGWSEKLFF. CDR3 coding DNA: TGTGCCAGCAGCCAGGAAGCAGGGTGGAGTGAAAAACTGTTTTTT. Combining the CDR3 with reference TRBV14 and TRBJ1-4 gives the whole variable domain EAGVTQFPSHSVIEKGQTVTLRCDPISGHDNLYWYRRVMGKEIKFLLHFVKESKQDESGMPNNRFLAERTGGTYSTLKVQPAELEDSGVYFCASSQEAGWSEKLFFGSGTQLSVL.

The genes are TRBV4-3 and TRBJ2-3; D is possibly TRBD2 (5 bases). Trimming removed 4 bases at V and 3 bases at J, with 8 bases between. Germline values: CDR1 LGHNA, CDR2 YSLEER. The CDR3 extends over 13 amino acids. The CDR3 coding sequence is TGCGCCAGCAGCCGCAGGAGGACAGATACGCAGTATTTT. The encoded protein is CASSRRRTDTQYF.

This chain uses TRBV5-1 with TRBJ1-5, with 9 bases identical to TRBD1. The germline V gene has CDR1 SGHRS and CDR2 YFSETQ. Unmatched junction bases numbered 13, after V lost 4 bases and J lost 5 bases. This CDR3 spans 17 amino acids. CDR3: CASSENPGTGRDQPQHF. The CDR3 DNA reads TGCGCCAGCAGCGAAAACCCCGGGACAGGGAGGGATCAGCCCCAGCATTTT.

This clone was detected only a few times. The chain joins TRBV18 to TRBJ2-3; no clear D. The CDR3 contains 14 residues. V dropped 6 bases and J dropped 1 base, with 11 bases sitting between them. Germline V gene lookup returns CDR1 KGHSH and CDR2 LQKENI. CDR3: CASSSRRGTDTQYF. For the CDR3, the DNA is TGTGCCAGCTCTTCGCGGAGAGGCACAGATACGCAGTATTTT.

This chain links TRBV5-1 with TRBJ2-3, with 12 bases that match TRBD2. This CDR3 has 15 residues. Germline loops: CDR1 SGHRS, CDR2 YFSETQ. The J segment lost 4 bases and the V segment lost 3 bases, leaving 3 bases of the junction unmatched. The DNA for the CDR3 is TGCGCCAGCAGCTCTAGCGGGAGGGCCCCAGATACGCAGTATTTT. Translation gives CASSSSGRAPDTQYF.

J is TRBJ2-6 and V is TRBV19, with a possible D match to TRBD2 (6 bases). There are 17 residues in the CDR3. Germline V lookup: CDR1 LNHDA, CDR2 SQIVND (reference sequence). Trimming cost V 6 bases and J 2 bases, with 17 bases left between them. The CDR3 DNA sequence: TGTGCCAGTAGAATCCGGGACTGGGGCCCTGGGGCCAACGTCCTGACTTTC. It specifies CASRIRDWGPGANVLTF.

This clone was seen just once. The gene calls are TRBV11-2 and TRBJ2-3; weak D call: TRBD2 (5 bases). Germline loops: CDR1 SGHAT, CDR2 FQNNGV. V was shortened by 5 bases and J by 0 bases, with 15 bases between the two germline ends. The CDR3 loop spans 16 amino acids. CDR3 sequence reads: CASSPASGSSTDTQYF. The CDR3 DNA follows: TGTGCCAGCAGCCCTGCATCGGGGTCGAGCACAGATACGCAGTATTTT.